The entry that follows covers one T cell receptor (beta chain) sequence. Its cognate antigen is unknown. This CDR3 comprises 15 residues. Trimming stripped 0 bases from V and 6 bases from J, with 15 bases between. CDR1 and CDR2 from the germline V gene are SGHVS and FQNEAQ. This record comes from a study of T cell responses to AZD1222 COVID-19 vaccine. General study points: Sampling captured repertoires only after the peak T cell response. Spike was spanned by vaccine-associated CD4 TCRs, which were dominant at 160-218 and 743-854.

Clones were read by immunoSEQ multiplex PCR, and TCRdb kept only the in-frame ones, dropping some. The data show some 140,000 clones, with 85% to 95% seen just once and 6% to 7.5% held by the top ten. The sequence came from an adult who received the AZD1222 COVID-19 vaccine. This chain links TRBV7-8 with TRBJ2-7; maybe TRBD2 (6 bases). The sequencing used peripheral blood, collected 28 days after the second AZD1222 dose. CDR3 protein: CASSLAEGQFSEQYF. CDR3 DNA sequence: TGTGCCAGCAGCTTAGCGGAGGGCCAGTTTTCCGAGCAGTACTTC.